These 6 T cell receptor beta chains were sequenced from one sample in a study of cytomegalovirus exposure and HLA in healthy donors. The PCR had 60 Vbeta and 13 Jbeta primers. The assay was immunoSEQ multiplex PCR, and TCRdb's table has in-frame clones only and misses some. The sample has roughly 160,000 clones, approximately 80% seen once. Sample: PBMCs. Receptor source: a male donor in good health and CMV-seronegative.

Here the CDR3 reads CASSLPAGGHETQYF. The CDR3 DNA reads as TGTGCCAGCAGTTTACCAGCGGGGGGGCACGAGACCCAGTACTTC. This chain joins TRBV28 and TRBJ2-5; 10 bases agree with TRBD2. Germline loops: CDR1 MDHEN, CDR2 SYDVKM. V was pared by 2 bases and J by 5 bases, with 5 bases of the junction left unmatched. The CDR3 runs to 15 residues.

This clone has only a few counts. The chain carries TRBV25-1 and TRBJ2-6; a weak D match, TRBD2 (5 bases). The CDR3 spans 16 residues. Germline CDR1 reads MGHDK; CDR2 reads SYGVNS. V was clipped by 0 bases and J by 0 bases, with 6 bases between them. CDR3 amino acids: CASSEYGDSGANVLTF. The CDR3 DNA sequence: TGTGCCAGCAGTGAATACGGGGACTCTGGGGCCAACGTCCTGACTTTC.

V gene TRBV28 combines with J gene TRBJ1-1; 7 nucleotides agree with TRBD1. Looked up from germline, CDR1 is MDHEN and CDR2 is SYDVKM. This CDR3 spans 14 amino acids. Trimming took 5 bases from V and 3 from J; bases not matched to a gene: 6. DNA of the CDR3: TGTGCCAGCAGTGTCGACAGGGCTTACACTGAAGCTTTCTTT. Its protein product is CASSVDRAYTEAFF.

The rearrangement links TRBV7-9 to TRBJ1-1, with D possibly matching TRBD1 (5 bases). V lost 2 bases and J 7 bases, leaving 11 bases between the germline ends. This CDR3 contains 13 residues. Germline-derived CDR1 and CDR2 are SEHNR and FQNEAQ (reference sequence). The CDR3 is CASSLLETDEAFF. In DNA, the CDR3 is TGTGCCAGCAGCTTATTAGAGACAGATGAAGCTTTCTTT.

The chain recombines TRBV5-1 with TRBJ2-5; 9 nucleotides agree with TRBD2. From germline, CDR1 is SGHRS and CDR2 YFSETQ. V dropped 4 bases and J dropped 2; count of bases not matched to a gene: 6. The CDR3 length is 15 residues. The CDR3 here is CASSLSGSRQETQYF. The DNA of the CDR3 is TGCGCCAGCAGCCTTAGCGGGAGTAGGCAAGAGACCCAGTACTTC.

The rearrangement links TRBV19 to TRBJ1-6; D is unclear. The germline CDR1 and CDR2 sequences are LNHDA and SQIVND (reference sequence). V was cut by 4 bases and J by 7 bases, with 11 bases left in between. This CDR3 comprises 14 residues. CDR3 in DNA: TGTGCCAGTAGTACAGCGTCCCGAAATTCACCCCTCCACTTT. It is translated as CASSTASRNSPLHF.